This T cell receptor beta chain comes out of a study of T-cell reconstitution after alpha-beta-depleted transplantation in children. Preparing the TCRbeta library involved the use of unique molecular identifiers. Each CDR3 protein gets one entry after TCRdb re-called the PCR reads with MiXCR. The sample has hundreds of thousands of distinct CDR3 sequences, about 12% seen once. CDR1 is MDHEN, CDR2 SYDVKM, per germline. The CDR3 totals 15 residues. The junction had 7 bases not matched to a gene; V was cut back by 6 bases and J by 0 bases. The chain recombines TRBV28 with TRBJ2-7; 8 bases map to TRBD1. This specimen was PBMCs from the stem cell graft donor, taken from the stem cell graft. The sequence derives from a human donor who donated a stem cell graft to a child with acute lymphoblastic leukemia. As DNA, the CDR3 is TGTGCCAGCAGGTACGAGACAGGGGTCTCCTACGAGCAGTACTTC. Translation: CASRYETGVSYEQYF.